This note documents a single T cell receptor (beta chain) sequence. The CDR3 spans 18 residues. J gave up 5 bases and V 5 bases, and 17 bases lay outside the gene matches. Germline-derived CDR1 and CDR2 are SGHVS and FQNEAQ. This entry belongs to a study of blood T cell repertoires in COVID-19. As for the study in general: PBMCs, B-cell-depleted T cells, or T cells were the source of the cDNA or gDNA that made up the material.

Participants, about 18 to 100 years old, spanned 25 or so US areas. Original methodology: The assay estimated nucleated cells by amplifying reference gene primers. Here immunoSEQ multiplex PCR was the method, and the copy in TCRdb shows in-frame clones only, minus some. That table gives V, J and clone size, and the DNA gave D and trimming. The table includes over 250,000 clones, around 86% detected once. The chain is built from TRBV7-8 and TRBJ1-2, with 10 bases identical to TRBD1. Sequences were obtained from PBMCs or T cells enriched from blood (not recorded which). This receptor was taken from a woman younger than 30 who had recovered from COVID-19. The CDR3 spells CASSQRTGGPEKLYGYTF. The CDR3 DNA follows: TGTGCCAGCAGCCAGAGGACAGGGGGACCCGAAAAATTATATGGCTACACCTTC.